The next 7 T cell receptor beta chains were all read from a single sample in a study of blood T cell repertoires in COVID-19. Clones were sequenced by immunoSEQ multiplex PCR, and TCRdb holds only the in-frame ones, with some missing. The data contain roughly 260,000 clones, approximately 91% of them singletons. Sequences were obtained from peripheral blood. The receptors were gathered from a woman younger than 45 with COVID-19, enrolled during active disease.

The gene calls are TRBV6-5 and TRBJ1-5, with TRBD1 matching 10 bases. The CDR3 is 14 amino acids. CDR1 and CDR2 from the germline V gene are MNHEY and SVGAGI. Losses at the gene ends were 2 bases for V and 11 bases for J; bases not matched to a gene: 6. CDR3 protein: CASSYGGQGMSQHF. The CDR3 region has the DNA TGTGCCAGCAGTTACGGGGGACAGGGGATGTCCCAGCATTTT.

The CDR3 DNA reads as TGTGCCAGCAGTTACTCGAGTGAGGTCGAGCAGTACTTC. The encoded protein is CASSYSSEVEQYF. This chain joins TRBV6-5 and TRBJ2-7, with D hard to call. V lost 0 bases, J lost 6 bases, and 9 bases lay in between. The V gene's germline CDR1 is MNHEY and CDR2 SVGAGI. This CDR3 has 13 residues.

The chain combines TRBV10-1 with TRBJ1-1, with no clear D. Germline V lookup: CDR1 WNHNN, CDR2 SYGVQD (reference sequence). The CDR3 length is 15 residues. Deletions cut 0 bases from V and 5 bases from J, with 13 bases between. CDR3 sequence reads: CASSESGPRGTEAFF. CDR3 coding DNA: TGCGCCAGCAGTGAGTCCGGGCCGCGAGGGACTGAAGCTTTCTTT.

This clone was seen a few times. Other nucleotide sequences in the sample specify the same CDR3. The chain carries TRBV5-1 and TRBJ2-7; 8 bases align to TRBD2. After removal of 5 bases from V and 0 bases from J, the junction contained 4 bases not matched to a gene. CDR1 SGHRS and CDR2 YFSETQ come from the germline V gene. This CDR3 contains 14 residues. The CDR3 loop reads CASSPGTSSYEQYF. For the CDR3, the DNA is TGCGCCAGCAGTCCCGGGACTAGCTCCTACGAGCAGTACTTC.

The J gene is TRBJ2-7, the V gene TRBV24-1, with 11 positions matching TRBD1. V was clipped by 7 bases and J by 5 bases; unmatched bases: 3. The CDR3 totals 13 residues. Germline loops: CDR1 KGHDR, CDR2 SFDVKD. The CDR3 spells CATRRTGGDEQYF. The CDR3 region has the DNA TGTGCCACCAGGAGGACAGGGGGCGACGAGCAGTACTTC.

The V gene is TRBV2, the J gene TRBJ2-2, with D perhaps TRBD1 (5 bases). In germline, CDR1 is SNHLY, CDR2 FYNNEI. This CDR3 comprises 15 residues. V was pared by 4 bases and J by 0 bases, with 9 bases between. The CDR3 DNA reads TGTGCCAGCAGTGTCTCAGGGTCGAACACCGGGGAGCTGTTTTTT. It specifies CASSVSGSNTGELFF.

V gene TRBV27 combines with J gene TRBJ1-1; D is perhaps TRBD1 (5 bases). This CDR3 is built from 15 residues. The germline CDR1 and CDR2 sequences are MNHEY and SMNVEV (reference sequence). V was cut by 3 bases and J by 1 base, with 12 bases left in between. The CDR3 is CASSFSGLGNTEAFF. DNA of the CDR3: TGTGCCAGCAGTTTCTCAGGGCTTGGGAACACTGAAGCTTTCTTT.